A selection of T cell receptor beta chains follows, all from one sample in a study of blood T cells in healthy people across ages. TCRdb re-called the 5' RACE reads through MiXCR, storing one row per CDR3 protein. The repertoire holds 650,000 to 700,000 distinct CDR3 sequences, with around 50% as singletons. Sequencing was carried out using blood. These receptors all come from a woman older than 75 in good health. Both conserved end residues are trimmed from each CDR3.

length,J,V,CDR3
12,TRBJ2-3,TRBV12-3/TRBV12-4,ASRLRENADTQY
10,TRBJ1-1,TRBV12-3/TRBV12-4,ASRTLGAEAF
15,TRBJ2-5,TRBV2,ASSDWAGGYYQETQY
14,TRBJ1-5,TRBV2,ASSPRSGQPNQPQH
9,TRBJ1-1,TRBV2,ASTEFTEAF
12,TRBJ2-1,TRBV20-1,SAYGRAGGPGQF
14,TRBJ2-1,TRBV14,ASRPLAGGWDNEQF
11,TRBJ1-3,TRBV7-7,ASSYRPGNTIY
12,TRBJ1-2,TRBV20-1,SAQQGQASEGYT
13,TRBJ1-1,TRBV5-1,ASSLAGTGDTEAF
12,TRBJ2-7,TRBV7-6,ASSLGDRPYEQY
12,TRBJ1-2,TRBV2,ASRGTGPEGGYT
13,TRBJ1-1,TRBV19,ASRREGIRYTEAF
13,TRBJ2-3,TRBV5-1,ASSPNSGLTDTQY
12,TRBJ2-1,TRBV20-1,SARGSRSYNEQF
12,TRBJ2-1,TRBV2,ASSGRTAYNEQF
12,TRBJ2-1,TRBV10-3,AISESTSAHEQF
15,TRBJ2-1,TRBV10-3,AISRRGTSGGHNEQF
14,TRBJ2-2,TRBV20-1,SAREGVTSNTGELF
13,TRBJ1-2,TRBV15,ATDPGTGATYGYT
13,TRBJ2-3,TRBV2,ASSEGGPSTDTQY
14,TRBJ2-7,TRBV6-2/TRBV6-3,ASSYPWDTSSYEQY
11,TRBJ1-1,TRBV7-2,ASSFYRDTEAF
13,TRBJ1-5,TRBV20-1,SASILGQANQPQH
11,TRBJ1-1,TRBV11-2,ASSLTADTEAF
13,TRBJ2-1,TRBV28,ASSLGRTVNNEQF
11,TRBJ2-5,TRBV20-1,SAYGFLQETQY
19,TRBJ2-3,TRBV12-3/TRBV12-4,ASRGQGLAETSRLNTDTQY
13,TRBJ1-2,TRBV12-3/TRBV12-4,ASSRRDRGDYGYT
13,TRBJ2-3,TRBV5-1,ASSPGLVISDTQY
20,TRBJ2-3,TRBV4-1,ASSQDEWASGRSTHSTDTQY
9,TRBJ2-3,TRBV2,ASSGQHTQY
10,.,TRBV20-1,SAPPNQETQY
13,TRBJ1-5,TRBV20-1,SAGSLRDAPGPQH
12,TRBJ2-3,TRBV28,ASSFLQGHDTQY
13,TRBJ2-2,TRBV2,ASSELAGDTGELF
14,TRBJ2-2,TRBV15,ATSRDSRGATGELF
13,TRBJ2-1,TRBV15,ATTSSKGSYNGQL
14,TRBJ2-3,TRBV27,ASSPPDRVFTDTQY
14,TRBJ2-1,TRBV7-9,ASSLRGTSGYNEQF
13,TRBJ1-6,TRBV27,ASSLFEGNNSPLH
13,TRBJ1-2,TRBV6-1,ASTQRGRGISGYT
13,TRBJ2-2,TRBV7-3,ASSPTYTNTGELF
12,TRBJ2-5,TRBV5-1,ASSPTLVVNEQY
16,TRBJ2-7,TRBV10-3,ATGTSGTSGVLSYEQY